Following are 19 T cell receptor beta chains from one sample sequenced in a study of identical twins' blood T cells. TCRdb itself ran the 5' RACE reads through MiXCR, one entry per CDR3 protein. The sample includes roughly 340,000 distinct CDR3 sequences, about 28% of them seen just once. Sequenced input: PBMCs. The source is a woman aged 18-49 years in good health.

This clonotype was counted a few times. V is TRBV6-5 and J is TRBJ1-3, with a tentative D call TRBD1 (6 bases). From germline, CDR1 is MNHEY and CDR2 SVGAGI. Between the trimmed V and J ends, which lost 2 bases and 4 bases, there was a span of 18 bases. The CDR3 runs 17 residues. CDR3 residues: CASSYGKGGARGNTIYF. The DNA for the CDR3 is TGTGCCAGCAGTTACGGAAAGGGGGGGGCAAGAGGAAACACCATATATTTT.

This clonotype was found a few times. This CDR3 reads CSVPLGEGYTF. The CDR3, as DNA: TGCAGCGTTCCACTGGGTGAGGGCTACACCTTC. J is TRBJ1-2 and V is TRBV29-1, with D hard to call. This CDR3 is built from 11 residues. Germline CDR1 and CDR2: SQVTM and ANQGSEA. V was cut by 5 bases and J by 8 bases, with 12 bases left in between. The full variable domain, its missing parts supplied by reference TRBV29-1 and TRBJ1-2, is SAVISQKPSRDICQRGTSLTIQCQVDSQVTMMFWYRQQPGQSLTLIATANQGSEATYESGFVIDKFPISRPNLTFSTLTVSNMSPEDSSIYLCSVPLGEGYTFGSGTRLTVV.

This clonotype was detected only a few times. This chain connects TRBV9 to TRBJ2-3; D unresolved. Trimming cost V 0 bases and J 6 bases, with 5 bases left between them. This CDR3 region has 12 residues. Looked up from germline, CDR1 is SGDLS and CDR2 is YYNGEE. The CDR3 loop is CASSVADDTQYF. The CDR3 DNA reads TGTGCCAGCAGCGTAGCTGACGATACGCAGTATTTT.

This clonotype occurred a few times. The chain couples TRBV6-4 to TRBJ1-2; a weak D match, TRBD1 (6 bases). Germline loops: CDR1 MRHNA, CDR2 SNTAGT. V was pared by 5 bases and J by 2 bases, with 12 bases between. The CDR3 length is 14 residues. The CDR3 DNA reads TGTGCCAGCAGTCCGGGGGCGCTGAACTATGGCTACACCTTC. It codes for CASSPGALNYGYTF.

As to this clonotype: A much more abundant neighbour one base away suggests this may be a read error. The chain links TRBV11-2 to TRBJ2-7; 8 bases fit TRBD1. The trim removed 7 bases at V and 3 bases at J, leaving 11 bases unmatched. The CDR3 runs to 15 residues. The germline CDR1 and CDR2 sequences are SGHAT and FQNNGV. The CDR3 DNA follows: TGTGCCAGCACCTTCCTGGGACAGGCCGTCTACGAGCAGTACTTC. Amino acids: CASTFLGQAVYEQYF.

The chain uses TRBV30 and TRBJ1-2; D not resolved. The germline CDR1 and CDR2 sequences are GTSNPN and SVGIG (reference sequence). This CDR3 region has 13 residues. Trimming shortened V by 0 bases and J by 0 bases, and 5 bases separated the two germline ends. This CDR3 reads CAWSVEANYGYTF. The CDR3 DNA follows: TGTGCCTGGAGTGTCGAAGCTAACTATGGCTACACCTTC. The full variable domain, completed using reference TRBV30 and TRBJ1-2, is SQTIHQWPATLVQPVGSPLSLECTVEGTSNPNLYWYRQAAGRGLQLLFYSVGIGQISSEVPQNLSASRPQDRQFILSSKKLLLSDSGFYLCAWSVEANYGYTFGSGTRLTVV.

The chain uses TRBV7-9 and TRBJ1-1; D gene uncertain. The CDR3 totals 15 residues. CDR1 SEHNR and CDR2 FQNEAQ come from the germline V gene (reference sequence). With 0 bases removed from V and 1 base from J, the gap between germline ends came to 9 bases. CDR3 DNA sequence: TGTGCCAGCAGCTTAGCGATCAGAGAGAACACTGAAGCTTTCTTT. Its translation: CASSLAIRENTEAFF.

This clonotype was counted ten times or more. The chain's CDR3 is CSVEDLGFEQYF. The CDR3 DNA sequence: TGCAGCGTTGAAGATCTTGGTTTCGAGCAGTACTTC. The chain is built from TRBV29-1 and TRBJ2-7; no definite D call. The CDR3 runs to 12 residues. CDR1 and CDR2 (germline): SQVTM, ANQGSEA. The ends were cut back, 0 bases at V and 6 bases at J, with 9 bases in the middle.

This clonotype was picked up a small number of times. The CDR3, as DNA: TGCAGCGTCGAAATTCAGCCGAACACTGAAGCTTTCTTT. Its protein product is CSVEIQPNTEAFF. This chain joins TRBV29-1 and TRBJ1-1, with D hard to call. Trimming left V 6 bases short and J 1 base short, with 12 bases between. The CDR3 contains 13 residues. The germline V gene encodes CDR1 SQVTM and CDR2 ANQGSEA.

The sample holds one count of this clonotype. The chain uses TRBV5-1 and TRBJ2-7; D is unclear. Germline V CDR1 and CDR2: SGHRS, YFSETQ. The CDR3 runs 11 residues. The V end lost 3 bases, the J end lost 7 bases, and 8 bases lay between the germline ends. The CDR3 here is CASSYSREQYF. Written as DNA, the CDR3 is TGCGCCAGCAGCTATTCTAGGGAGCAGTACTTC. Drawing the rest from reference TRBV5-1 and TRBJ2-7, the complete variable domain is KAGVTQTPRYLIKTRGQQVTLSCSPISGHRSVSWYQQTPGQGLQFLFEYFSETQRNKGNFPGRFSGRQFSNSRSEMNVSTLELGDSALYLCASSYSREQYFGPGTRLTVT.

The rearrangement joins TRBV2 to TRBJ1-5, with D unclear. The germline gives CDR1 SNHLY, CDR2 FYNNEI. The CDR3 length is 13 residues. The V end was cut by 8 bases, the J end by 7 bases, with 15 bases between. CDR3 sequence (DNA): TGTGCCAGCGCTACCTCCCTGGCCCAGCCCCAGCATTTT. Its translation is CASATSLAQPQHF.

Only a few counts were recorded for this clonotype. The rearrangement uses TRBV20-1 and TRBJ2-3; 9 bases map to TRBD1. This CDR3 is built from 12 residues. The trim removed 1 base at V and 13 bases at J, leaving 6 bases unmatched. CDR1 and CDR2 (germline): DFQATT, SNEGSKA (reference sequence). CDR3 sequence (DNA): TGCAGTGCTAGAGGGGGACAGGGCAGGGAGTATTTT. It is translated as CSARGGQGREYF.

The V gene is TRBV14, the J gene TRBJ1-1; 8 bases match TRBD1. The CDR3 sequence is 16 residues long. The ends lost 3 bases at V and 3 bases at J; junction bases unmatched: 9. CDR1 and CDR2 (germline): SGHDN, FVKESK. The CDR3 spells CASSHFPGQGDTEAFF. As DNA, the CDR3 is TGTGCCAGCAGCCATTTCCCCGGACAGGGAGACACTGAAGCTTTCTTT.

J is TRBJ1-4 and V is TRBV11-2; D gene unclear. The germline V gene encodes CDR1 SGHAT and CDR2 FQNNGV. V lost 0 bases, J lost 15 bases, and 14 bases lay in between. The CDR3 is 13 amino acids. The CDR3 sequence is CASSLERRHGVFF. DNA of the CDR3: TGTGCCAGCAGCTTAGAAAGACGCCACGGGGTGTTTTTT. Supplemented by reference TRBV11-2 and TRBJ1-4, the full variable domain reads EAGVAQSPRYKIIEKRQSVAFWCNPISGHATLYWYQQILGQGPKLLIQFQNNGVVDDSQLPKDRFSAERLKGVDSTLKIQPAKLEDSAVYLCASSLERRHGVFFGSGTQLSVL.

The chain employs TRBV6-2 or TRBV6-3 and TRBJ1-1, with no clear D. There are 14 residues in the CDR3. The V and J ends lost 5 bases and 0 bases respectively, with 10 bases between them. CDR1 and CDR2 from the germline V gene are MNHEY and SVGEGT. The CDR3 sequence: CASSLQSMNTEAFF. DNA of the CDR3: TGTGCCAGCAGTCTCCAGAGCATGAACACTGAAGCTTTCTTT.

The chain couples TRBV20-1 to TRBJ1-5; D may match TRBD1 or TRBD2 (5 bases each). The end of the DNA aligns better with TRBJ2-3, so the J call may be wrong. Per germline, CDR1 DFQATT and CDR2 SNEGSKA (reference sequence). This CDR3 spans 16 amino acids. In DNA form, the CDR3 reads TGCAGTGCTAGAGATCGCCTGTTGGGGGTGAGTCAGCCCCAGTATTTT. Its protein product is CSARDRLLGVSQPQYF.

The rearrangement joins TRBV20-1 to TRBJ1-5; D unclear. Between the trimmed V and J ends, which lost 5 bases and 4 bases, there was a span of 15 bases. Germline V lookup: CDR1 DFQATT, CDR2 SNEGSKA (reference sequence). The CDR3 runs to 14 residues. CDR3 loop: CSAQYGEWNQPQHF. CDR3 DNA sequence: TGCAGTGCTCAATATGGGGAGTGGAATCAGCCCCAGCATTTT.

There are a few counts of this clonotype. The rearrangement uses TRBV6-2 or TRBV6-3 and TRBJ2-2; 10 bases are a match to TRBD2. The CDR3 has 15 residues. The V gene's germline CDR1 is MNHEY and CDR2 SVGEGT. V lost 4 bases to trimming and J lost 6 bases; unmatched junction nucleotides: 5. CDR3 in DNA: TGTGCCAGCAGTTTCCGGCTAGCGGGAGCCGGGGAGCTGTTTTTT. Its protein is CASSFRLAGAGELFF.

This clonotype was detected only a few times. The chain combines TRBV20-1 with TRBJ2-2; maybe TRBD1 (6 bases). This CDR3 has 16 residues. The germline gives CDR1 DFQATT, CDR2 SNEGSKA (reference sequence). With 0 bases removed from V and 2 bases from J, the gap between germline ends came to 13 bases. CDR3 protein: CSARDSRTVNTGELFF. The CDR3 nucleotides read TGCAGTGCTAGAGATTCTAGGACAGTCAACACCGGGGAGCTGTTTTTT.